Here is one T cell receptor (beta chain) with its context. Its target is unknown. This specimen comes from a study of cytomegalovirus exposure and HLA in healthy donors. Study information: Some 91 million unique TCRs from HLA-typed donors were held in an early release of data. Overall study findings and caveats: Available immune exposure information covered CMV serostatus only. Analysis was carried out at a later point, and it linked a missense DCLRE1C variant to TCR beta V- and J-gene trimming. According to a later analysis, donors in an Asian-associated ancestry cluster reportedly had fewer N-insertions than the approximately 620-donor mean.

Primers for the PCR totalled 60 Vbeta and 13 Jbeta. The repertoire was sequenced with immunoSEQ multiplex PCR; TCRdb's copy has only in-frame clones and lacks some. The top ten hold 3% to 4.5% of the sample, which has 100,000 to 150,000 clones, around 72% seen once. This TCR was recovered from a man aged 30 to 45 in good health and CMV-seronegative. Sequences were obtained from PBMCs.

The CDR3 is CASSSGRGFGGYTF. In nucleotides, the CDR3 is TGCGCCAGCAGCTCCGGAAGGGGATTCGGCGGCTACACCTTC. The chain recombines TRBV5-1 with TRBJ1-2; a weak D match, TRBD1 (5 bases). The CDR3 runs 14 residues. Germline loops: CDR1 SGHRS, CDR2 YFSETQ. Between the trimmed V and J ends, which lost 3 bases and 8 bases, there was a span of 17 bases.